A selection of T cell receptor beta chains follows, all from one sample in a study of blood T cell repertoires in COVID-19. Sequenced by immunoSEQ multiplex PCR; TCRdb stores in-frame clones only, minus some. Found here are around 280,000 clones, about 89% of them singletons; the top ten hold about 1.7%. The sequenced sample was PBMCs or T cells enriched from blood (not recorded which). The receptors originated from a woman in her forties who had recovered from COVID-19. CDR3s include the opening cysteine and the closing phenylalanine or tryptophan. A D gene is named only where the DNA matches it firmly. Not every row has a clone size; where given, it reads once, few, many or a size class.

NA	TRBJ1-6	TRBD1	TRBV2	TGTGCCAGCAACTTCGACAGGGGCAATTCACCCCTCCACTTT	CASNFDRGNSPLHF
NA	TRBJ2-7	NA	TRBV7-8	TGTGCCAGCAGCCAAAGACAGTTGAGCTCCTACGAGCAGTACTTC	CASSQRQLSSYEQYF
NA	TRBJ1-1	TRBD1	TRBV6-5	TGTGCCAGCAGCCGGGACAGGAACACTGAAGCTTTCTTT	CASSRDRNTEAFF
NA	TRBJ2-1	TRBD2	TRBV3-1/TRBV3-2	TGTGCCAGCAGCCAAGACCCCCTAGCGGGGGGCTGGGATGAGCAGTTCTTC	CASSQDPLAGGWDEQFF
once	TRBJ1-3	NA	TRBV9	TGTGCCAGCACCGCAGGGGCCCCCTCTGGAAACACCATATATTTT	CASTAGAPSGNTIYF
NA	TRBJ1-3	TRBD1	TRBV7-2	TGTGCCAGCAGCGGGACAGGGCGTATTAATGGAAACACCATATATTTT	CASSGTGRINGNTIYF
NA	TRBJ2-3	NA	TRBV5-1	TGCGCCAGCAGCCCGAGAAGCGACCCCTATAGCACAGATACGCAGTATTTT	CASSPRSDPYSTDTQYF
NA	TRBJ1-2	TRBD1	TRBV2	TGTGCCAGCAGCGAGACCAGGGGGACTAACTATGGCTACACCTTC	CASSETRGTNYGYTF
NA	TRBJ2-1	TRBD2	TRBV5-5	TGTGCCAGCACCCTAGCGGGATTCTATGAGCAGTTCTTC	CASTLAGFYEQFF
NA	TRBJ2-2	NA	TRBV4-3	TGCGCCAGCAGCCAAGAGCGGGCCCGTGTTTTAAACACCGGGGAGCTGTTTTTT	CASSQERARVLNTGELFF
NA	TRBJ2-5	NA	TRBV18	TGTGCCAGCTCAGCAGGAAACCAAGAGACCCAGTACTTC	CASSAGNQETQYF
NA	TRBJ2-7	TRBD1	TRBV29-1	TGCAGCGCCGGGACAGGACTAACCTACGAGCAGTACTTC	CSAGTGLTYEQYF
NA	TRBJ2-3	TRBD1	TRBV9	TGTGCCAGCAGCCAGAGACAGGGAACGGTAAATACGCAGTATTTT	CASSQRQGTVNTQYF
NA	TRBJ1-2	TRBD1	TRBV10-3	TGTGCCATCCAATCGACAGGGGTTTATGGCTACACCTTC	CAIQSTGVYGYTF
few	TRBJ1-1	NA	TRBV5-8	TGTGCCAGCAGCTTGGAAGCCCCCGAAGCTTTCTTT	CASSLEAPEAFF
NA	TRBJ1-1	TRBD1	TRBV28	TGTGCCAGCAAGAGGGACAGGGGATTGAGCGGCACTGAAGCTTTCTTT	CASKRDRGLSGTEAFF
NA	TRBJ2-7	TRBD2	TRBV7-3	TGTGCCAGCAGCTTAATCGGGACTAGTCGCTACGAGCAGTACTTC	CASSLIGTSRYEQYF
NA	TRBJ2-7	NA	TRBV6-5	TGTGCCAGCAGTTACCGGGCAGGGGACTACGAGCAGTACTTC	CASSYRAGDYEQYF
NA	TRBJ1-5	TRBD1	TRBV5-6	TGTGCCAGCAGCTACTACAGGGGCTATCCAAGCAATCAGCCCCAGCATTTT	CASSYYRGYPSNQPQHF
once	TRBJ1-6	TRBD1	TRBV2	TGTGCCAGCAGGAGAGGACAGGGAAGTTCACCCCTCCACTTT	CASRRGQGSSPLHF
NA	TRBJ1-5	NA	TRBV5-8	TGTGCTACGAGTAGACTAGACAGTCTTAACAATCAGCCCCAGCATTTT	CATSRLDSLNNQPQHF
NA	TRBJ2-7	NA	TRBV24-1	TGTGCCACCAGTGATAAAGGGGAAGGGTTC	CATSDKGEGF
few	TRBJ2-3	NA	TRBV18	TGTGCCAGCTCACCGACAGCTAGCACAGATACGCAGTATTTT	CASSPTASTDTQYF
NA	TRBJ1-1	TRBD1	TRBV5-4	TGTGCCAGCAGCTTGAGTGGACAGGGGGTCGGTGAAGCTTTCTTT	CASSLSGQGVGEAFF
NA	TRBJ1-2	TRBD1	TRBV10-3	TGTGCCATCAGTGGCGACAGGGAACATATCTATGGCTACACCTTC	CAISGDREHIYGYTF
few	TRBJ2-1	TRBD2	TRBV14	TGTGCCAGCAGCGAGGGACTAGCGGTGTACAATGAGCAGTTCTTC	CASSEGLAVYNEQFF
NA	TRBJ1-2	NA	TRBV30	TGTGCCTGGAGTGTAGCGGTGGATGGGGGCTACACCTTC	CAWSVAVDGGYTF
NA	TRBJ2-3	TRBD2	TRBV4-1	TGCGCCAGCAGCCAAGATTTCGGCGGGGCGGGAGGGCCGACAGATACGCAGTATTTT	CASSQDFGGAGGPTDTQYF